The present T cell receptor beta chain was sequenced within a study of cytomegalovirus exposure and HLA in healthy donors (dated by TCRdb to 2015 to 2018). With regard to the full study: According to an earlier analysis of 550 to 700 of the donors, 200 million or so T cells yielded roughly 110 million unique TCR beta sequences and more than 250 Gb of sequence data. To study patterns of TCR occurrence, a later analysis re-analyzed previously published TCR beta repertoires from under 750 donors and added high-resolution HLA genotyping. A later genetic analysis took genome-wide SNP genotypes for about 65% of the 666 donors and used that subset as a discovery cohort. Rather than using new phenotypic data, the later analysis identified candidate immune exposures from TCR beta sequences and from how often those sequences occurred across donors. Roughly five DR-DQ haplotypes were treated as single units for association and clustering because of strong linkage in the cohort. An early release that covered 640 HLA-typed donors contained 300 to 350 gigabases of sequencing data and tens of millions of unique TCR sequences. Both class I and class II loci were covered by HLA typing, at four-digit resolution. In addition to the first cohort of several hundred subjects, a separate validation cohort of 120 different subjects was used. All discovery cohort repertoires had been generated on a single sequencing platform. The aim of the study was to test whether cataloging public T cell receptors could identify signatures of past pathogen exposure. The T cell repertoires of under 750 subjects were profiled by immunosequencing and related to cytomegalovirus serostatus. High-throughput TCR immunosequencing, statistical association of individual TCRs with disease status, and machine learning were combined to predict cytomegalovirus infection status. Donor age, sex, ethnicity and CMV serostatus were collected together with the repertoire data. Among 300 to 500 genotyped donors of the cohort, an average of around 250,000 unique TCR beta nucleotide sequences was sequenced per donor, of which about 18% were non-productive. Typing coverage varied by locus: roughly 620-640 donors for A, B, C, DRB1 and DQB1; some 520 for DQA1; 600 to 610 for DPA1; around 490 for DPB1. To decide whether each TCR beta V gene segment behaved as functional or pseudogenic, an earlier analysis of some 600 of the donors relied on high-throughput TCR beta sequencing. Of the 300 to 500 genotyped donors, more than 75% were placed in the genetic ancestry cluster associated with self-reported Caucasian donors.

Germline trimming: 8 bases from V, 9 bases from J; junction bases outside gene matches: 21. The CDR3 has 17 amino acids, counting the end cysteine and phenylalanine. The only DNA kept is the CDR3, 51 bases in frame from the first base. According to the germline V gene, CDR1 reads SGHAT and CDR2 reads FQNNGV. Library generation was performed with the immunoSEQ multiplex PCR assay. A mixture of 60 forward primers for TCR Vbeta segments and 13 reverse primers for TCR Jbeta segments was used in the multiplex PCR. The CDR3 region of rearranged TCR beta genes was amplified from genomic DNA by a multiplex PCR assay. Amplified TCR beta libraries were sequenced as 87-base-pair reads on the Illumina HiSeq System. In the authors' own workflow: In a later analysis, 77 million or so unique TCR beta chains were counted across the approximately 640 repertoires, and roughly 10 million of these chains were shared by at least two donors. Raw reads were error-corrected and collapsed into unique sequences with a nearest-neighbor algorithm that merged closely related sequences to remove PCR and sequencing errors. To assign V, D and J gene segments, CDR3 sequences were aligned to IMGT reference sequences. For a sequence to be retained, a match of at least six nucleotides to both a V gene segment and a J gene segment was required. A rearrangement was called productive if the CDR3 had no stop codons and remained in frame with V and J, and every other rearrangement was called non-productive. Following IMGT convention, CDR3 was defined as the stretch from the second conserved V-encoded cysteine to the conserved J-encoded phenylalanine. The earlier analysis of about 590 of the donors excluded sequences that lacked an unambiguous match to a single V gene segment. In an earlier analysis of approximately 590 of the donors, a V segment was called functional when productive rearrangements were above 56.7%, and segregating when the standard deviation between donors exceeded 5%. A statistical classification framework was developed to diagnose cytomegalovirus status using the catalog of TCR beta chain sequences. In a later analysis, V and J genes were assigned by comparing TCR nucleotide sequences against IMGT/GENE-DB human TR gene sequences. Using the TCRdist pipeline, a later analysis assigned CDR3 sequences along with most-parsimonious VDJ recombination scenarios. In a later analysis, every TCR beta chain was defined by the combination of its CDR3 amino acid sequence and its V-gene family, and reads without a unique V-gene family were dropped. As a way to deal with suspected cross-contamination and a sequencing artifact, a later analysis dropped hundreds of nucleotide sequences that were highly shared and had low generation probability. For each public chain, a later analysis derived a clonal expansion index from normalized ranks of inferred template counts within each repertoire. In a later analysis, generation probabilities were computed using a VDJ recombination model fitted to out-of-frame rearrangements, and the results were checked against IGoR. Hypergeometric tests were used in a later analysis to score TCR-TCR, TCR-HLA and TCR-CMV co-occurrence, with a repertoire-size bias correction applied to the TCR pairs. In a later analysis, false discovery rates were estimated by permuting HLA or CMV assignments 20 times. In a later analysis, co-occurring TCRs were grouped with DBSCAN, and TCRdist sequence similarity was added when clustering was performed within HLA-allele-positive subsets. Repertoires with fewer than 30,000 or more than 120,000 public chains were left out of co-occurrence clustering, as were about five repertoires with anomalous nucleotide sharing. As stored in TCRdb, this immuneACCESS dataset retains in-frame rearrangements with V and J assigned. A fraction of the clones does not appear; measured against another copy, unresolved V genes explain less than half of the discrepancy, and the remainder lacks a known reason. Clone size and the V and J calls come from that table; the DNA yielded D and trimming. Present in this sample are more than 95,000 clones, around 80% of which were seen just once. The leading ten clones occupy about 5% of the sample.

In total, more than 500 healthy bone marrow donors made up the cohort. Cohort members were all nominally healthy when sampled, although unrecorded immune exposures were likely present. The donor was CMV seropositive and was included in the group of approximately 310 seropositive cohort members. A peripheral blood sample was provided by each donor, and peripheral blood mononuclear cells were used for TCR beta sequencing. The Qiagen DNeasy Blood Extraction Kit was used to extract genomic DNA from the blood cell samples. As regards this clone: Its antigen is unknown. No quality values exist for individual bases; no much larger clone is one base distant.

General findings and caveats noted by the study authors: In a later analysis, the rate of TCR association differed among HLA loci, with DRB1 alleles having the most associated TCRs and HLA-C alleles having the fewest. In an earlier analysis of fewer than 700 of the donors, most TCR beta V segments appeared in productive rearrangements about 87% or about 30% of the time, broadly matching IMGT annotations. A further reported finding was that TCR beta sequences accurately predicted the HLA-A and HLA-B alleles for most subjects in the first cohort. Most CMV-associated TCR beta chains appeared to be HLA-restricted in a later analysis, and the HLA associations seemed to be driven largely by CMV exposure. Linkage disequilibrium might explain the correlated functional status among segregating V segments, but an unknown experimental factor could not be ruled out. A few of the identified cytomegalovirus-associated TCR beta chains were confirmed in vitro to be specific for cytomegalovirus antigens. This cohort had only TCR beta chains sequenced, and the lack of alpha or paired-chain data limited which features could be detected. The sequencing pipeline was judged likely to have produced a cluster of highly shared sequence variants as a technical artifact. When HLA alleles, especially DR and DQ, strongly co-occurred, TCR associations were difficult to assign to individual alleles. The study gave a list of under 200 TCR beta chains associated with cytomegalovirus. Presence/absence analyses assumed roughly uniform sequencing depth across donors, an assumption that may not hold. Because HLA typing was unavailable for some donors at each locus, only the typed subset was used in association tests. A later analysis reported that several top co-occurrence clusters appeared linked to parvovirus B19, influenza, CMV and Epstein-Barr virus. For the cohort, immune exposure information was limited to CMV serostatus. Across donors, most TCR sequences were observed very rarely, whereas some public TCRs were present in many individuals. In a later genetic analysis, fewer N-insertions in productive TCRs were reported among donors in an Asian-associated ancestry cluster than the roughly 700-donor mean. Some IMGT-functional V segments, including TRBV6-2 and TRBV6-3, could not be told apart with the 87-base-pair reads, so those segments were excluded. The authors suggested that the approach could potentially be generalized to other disease states and immunological phenotypes. Because counts were too low, roughly 16 rarely observed V segments, including chromosome 9 orphons, were excluded from the earlier analysis of under 650 of the donors. In a later genetic analysis, a missense DCLRE1C variant was associated with V-gene and J-gene trimming of TCR beta chains, and the association was replicated in an independent cohort. Compared with equally common non-associated chains, HLA-associated TCR beta chains in a later analysis were more clonally expanded and had lower generation probabilities. The classifier was reported to diagnose cytomegalovirus status with high specificity and sensitivity in both the original and validation cohorts. Specific HLA alleles were associated with about 17,000 TCR beta sequences at a false discovery rate of 0.05 in a later analysis.

The source material was PBMCs. The clonotype comes from a woman aged 18-29 years in good health and CMV-seropositive. Here the chain combines TRBV11-2 and TRBJ2-7, with 11 bases in between that match TRBD2. The CDR3 here reads CASGPWTTSGGRQRQYF. At the DNA level, the sequence is TGTGCCAGCGGTCCTTGGACCACTAGCGGGGGTCGTCAGCGGCAGTACTTC. Supplemented by the reference TRBV11-2 and TRBJ2-7 proteins around the CDR3, the complete variable domain is EAGVAQSPRYKIIEKRQSVAFWCNPISGHATLYWYQQILGQGPKLLIQFQNNGVVDDSQLPKDRFSAERLKGVDSTLKIQPAKLEDSAVYLCASGPWTTSGGRQRQYFGPGTRLTVT.